These T cell receptor beta chains were read from a single sample in a study of cytomegalovirus exposure and HLA in healthy donors. Repertoires were generated with immunoSEQ multiplex PCR, while TCRdb's copy carries only in-frame clones and drops some. Here the sample spans 150,000 to 200,000 clones, 60% to 80% being singletons. Sequencing was done on a sample of PBMCs. These receptors came from a woman aged 40 to 50 in good health and CMV-seropositive. The CDR3 runs from the conserved cysteine through the conserved F or W. A D gene is named only where the DNA matches it firmly. Only part of the rows carry a size: once, few, many, or a class if the clone is expanded.

d_call	v_call	clone_size	j_call	cdr3_nt	cdr3_aa
NA	TRBV25-1	NA	TRBJ2-7	TGTGCCAGCAGCCCCCCGGGGTCGCTAGGCCAGCAGTACTTC	CASSPPGSLGQQYF
NA	TRBV19	once	TRBJ1-2	TGTGCCAGTAGTATTTCGGGCAGGGGTGACTATGGCTACACCTTC	CASSISGRGDYGYTF
TRBD1	TRBV23-1	NA	TRBJ2-7	TGCGCCAGCAGTCAATCCCCTTATCCGGGACAGGGGAATGGCTACGAGCAGTACTTC	CASSQSPYPGQGNGYEQYF
NA	TRBV5-6	NA	TRBJ1-4	TGTGCCAGCAGCTTGTCCCCGAGGGAAAATGAAAAACTGTTTTTT	CASSLSPRENEKLFF
NA	TRBV30	NA	TRBJ1-1	TGTGCCTGGAGTGTAGCGGGGGTCGAAGCTTTCTTT	CAWSVAGVEAFF
TRBD2	TRBV10-1	NA	TRBJ2-7	TGCGCCAGCAGGGAAACTAGCGGGGGTGACTACGAGCAGTACTTC	CASRETSGGDYEQYF
TRBD2	TRBV27	NA	TRBJ2-7	TGTGCCAGCAGCCCTTGGCTAGCGGGAGTATCCGAGCAGTACTTC	CASSPWLAGVSEQYF
NA	TRBV5-1	NA	TRBJ1-2	TGCGCCAGCAGCTATGACAGCCCGGGGGAGGGCTACACCTTC	CASSYDSPGEGYTF
NA	TRBV5-6	NA	TRBJ1-1	TGTGCCAGCAGCTTTCCGAGTCCCAGGGGTACTGAAGCTTTCTTT	CASSFPSPRGTEAFF
TRBD1	TRBV16	NA	TRBJ2-1	TGTGCCAGCAGCCAATGGACAGGGGTTGAGCAGTTCTTC	CASSQWTGVEQFF
NA	TRBV4-1	NA	TRBJ2-1	TGCGCCAGCAGCCACTTCTCTGTGGGGAGCTCCTACAATGAGCAGTTCTTC	CASSHFSVGSSYNEQFF
NA	TRBV30	NA	TRBJ1-5	TGTGCCTGGAGTGCAGATACAGGGTACAATCAGCCCCAGCATTTT	CAWSADTGYNQPQHF
NA	TRBV25-1	NA	TRBJ1-3	TGTGCCAGCAGTGGGAGGGGGGGAGGAAACACCATATATTTT	CASSGRGGGNTIYF
NA	TRBV5-1	NA	TRBJ2-2	TGCGCCAGCAGCTTGACCGGCGGCACCGGGGAGCTGTTTTTT	CASSLTGGTGELFF
NA	TRBV6-1	NA	TRBJ2-4	TGTGCCAGCAGTGCAGCACCGGGAAGCACCGGACCTTTGTACTTC	CASSAAPGSTGPLYF
NA	TRBV5-1	few	TRBJ1-2	TGCGCCAGCAGCTTGGCCCCATCTAACTATGGCTACACCTTC	CASSLAPSNYGYTF
TRBD1	TRBV25-1	NA	TRBJ1-6	TGTGCCAGCAGTGACCCCGAACAGGGGGCTAATTCACCCCTCCACTTT	CASSDPEQGANSPLHF
NA	TRBV5-1	NA	TRBJ2-3	TGCGCCAGCAGCTTGGGACAGACTCCTAGCACAGATACGCAGTATTTT	CASSLGQTPSTDTQYF
TRBD1	TRBV18	NA	TRBJ1-5	TGTGCCAGCTCAGCCGGGACAGAAAATGCGCCCCAGCATTTT	CASSAGTENAPQHF
NA	TRBV7-2	once	TRBJ1-2	TGTGCCAGCAGCGCCACGACTGGAGTGACTAACTATGGCTACACCTTC	CASSATTGVTNYGYTF
NA	TRBV30	once	TRBJ1-3	TGTGCCTGGAACGCAGGGGAGACCATATATTTT	CAWNAGETIYF
NA	TRBV7-9	few	TRBJ2-7	TGTTCCAGCAGCACTCGCGGTCTTTACGAGCAGTACTTC	CSSSTRGLYEQYF
TRBD2	TRBV30	NA	TRBJ2-1	TGTGCCTGGAGAAGAGCGGGGGGTTTTTATGAGCAGTTCTTC	CAWRRAGGFYEQFF
TRBD1	TRBV14	NA	TRBJ1-1	TGTGCCAGCAGCCCGAGGACAGGCCAGGTGGCTTTCTTT	CASSPRTGQVAFF
NA	TRBV11-2	few	TRBJ2-1	TGTGCCAGCAGCTCGGGTTTTGAGCAGTTCTTC	CASSSGFEQFF
NA	TRBV6-1	NA	TRBJ2-6	TGTGCCAGCAGTGAAGTCCCCACAGGGGGGGCCAACGTCCTGACTTTC	CASSEVPTGGANVLTF
NA	TRBV7-2	NA	TRBJ1-2	TGTGCCAGCAGCTTCGGGGATGGGAATGGCTACACCTTC	CASSFGDGNGYTF
NA	TRBV27	NA	TRBJ2-7	TGTGCCAGCAGTCCCCTCGGGGAGGGGGGCTCCTACGAGCAGTACTTC	CASSPLGEGGSYEQYF
TRBD2	TRBV27	once	TRBJ2-3	TGTGCCAGCAGACTAGCGGGGGGGACAGATACGCAGTATTTT	CASRLAGGTDTQYF
NA	TRBV27	NA	TRBJ1-1	TGTGCCAGCAGTTTATACAAGAACACTGAAGCTTTCTTT	CASSLYKNTEAFF
TRBD2	TRBV7-2	NA	TRBJ2-2	TGTGCCAGCAGGGGAGCGGGAGGGCCTTTGGGCGGGGACACCGGGGAGCTGTTTTTT	CASRGAGGPLGGDTGELFF
NA	TRBV5-1	once	TRBJ2-5	TGCGCCAGCAGCTTGGGACAGGCCGACGGGGAGCAGTACTTC	CASSLGQADGEQYF
NA	TRBV5-1	NA	TRBJ2-2	TGCGCCAGCAGCTTGACAGGCCAGGGCACCGGGGAGCTGTTTTTT	CASSLTGQGTGELFF
TRBD1	TRBV11-2	NA	TRBJ1-5	TGTGCCAGCAGCTTAGGGGCAGGGGGCCCCAATCAGCCCCAGCATTTT	CASSLGAGGPNQPQHF
NA	TRBV5-6	NA	TRBJ1-1	TGTGCCAGCAGCGCGCCAGGGGTGACTGAAGCTTTCTTT	CASSAPGVTEAFF
NA	TRBV20-1	NA	TRBJ2-1	TGCAGTGCCCCGAATAGAAATGAGCAGTTCTTC	CSAPNRNEQFF
TRBD2	TRBV5-1	NA	TRBJ2-1	TGCGCCAGCAGCTCGGGACTAGCGGGCAATGAGCAGTTCTTC	CASSSGLAGNEQFF
NA	TRBV6-1	NA	TRBJ1-6	TGTGCCAGCAGTCAGACCGCGGATAATTCACCCCTCCACTTT	CASSQTADNSPLHF
TRBD2	TRBV5-1	NA	TRBJ2-5	TGCGCCAGCAGCTTGACTAGCGGGGGGGTATTAGAAGAGACCCAGTACTTC	CASSLTSGGVLEETQYF
NA	TRBV10-3	NA	TRBJ2-7	TGTGCCATCGCCCCAAGGCGGCCCACCTACGAGCAGTACTTC	CAIAPRRPTYEQYF